This TCR beta chain was identified during a study of cytomegalovirus exposure and HLA in healthy donors. Regarding the study as a whole: Available immune exposure information covered CMV serostatus only. TCR beta chains numbering more than 150 were designated cytomegalovirus-associated. Presence/absence analysis assumed near-uniform sequencing depth across donors.

Healthy bone marrow donors formed the donor group. Germline V lookup: CDR1 SGHRS, CDR2 YFSETQ. Trimming shortened V by 7 bases and J by 4 bases, and 19 bases separated the two germline ends. The CDR3 is made up of 15 amino acids. This clone has a single count. Its cognate antigen is unknown. Both 60 Vbeta primers and 13 Jbeta primers went into the PCR. Assay used: immunoSEQ multiplex PCR; TCRdb lists only in-frame clones, some missing. The sample yields about 280,000 clones, about 90% seen once. The sequence came from a woman younger than 30 in good health and CMV-seronegative. Sequences were obtained from PBMCs. V gene TRBV5-1 combines with J gene TRBJ2-3; D not resolved. The CDR3 here is CASQLATANSDTQYF. DNA for the CDR3: TGCGCCAGCCAACTTGCAACCGCCAACTCAGATACGCAGTATTTT.